Reported below is one TCR beta chain. Its antigen is as yet unknown. The germline V gene has CDR1 SGHRS and CDR2 YFSETQ. This CDR3 region has 14 residues. V lost 3 bases and J lost 5, with 11 bases in between. The data were taken from a study of cytomegalovirus exposure and HLA in healthy donors. General study points: Most TCR beta V segments were productive about 90% or about 30% of the time in an earlier analysis. A later analysis linked a missense DCLRE1C variant to TCR beta V- and J-gene trimming.

Use of 60 Vbeta and 13 Jbeta primers characterized the PCR. TCRdb keeps only in-frame clones here, not all; method: immunoSEQ multiplex PCR. Of 120,000 or so clones in the sample, 75% to 90% were seen once. The chain carries TRBV5-1 and TRBJ1-4; D gene ambiguous. The clonotype was recovered from a man under 40 in good health and CMV-seronegative. The sequencing input was PBMCs. The CDR3 here is CASSSGKRNEKLFF. The DNA for the CDR3 is TGCGCCAGCAGCTCCGGGAAGCGAAATGAAAAACTGTTTTTT. Looking up the rest from reference TRBV5-1 and TRBJ1-4 gives the full variable domain: KAGVTQTPRYLIKTRGQQVTLSCSPISGHRSVSWYQQTPGQGLQFLFEYFSETQRNKGNFPGRFSGRQFSNSRSEMNVSTLELGDSALYLCASSSGKRNEKLFFGSGTQLSVL.